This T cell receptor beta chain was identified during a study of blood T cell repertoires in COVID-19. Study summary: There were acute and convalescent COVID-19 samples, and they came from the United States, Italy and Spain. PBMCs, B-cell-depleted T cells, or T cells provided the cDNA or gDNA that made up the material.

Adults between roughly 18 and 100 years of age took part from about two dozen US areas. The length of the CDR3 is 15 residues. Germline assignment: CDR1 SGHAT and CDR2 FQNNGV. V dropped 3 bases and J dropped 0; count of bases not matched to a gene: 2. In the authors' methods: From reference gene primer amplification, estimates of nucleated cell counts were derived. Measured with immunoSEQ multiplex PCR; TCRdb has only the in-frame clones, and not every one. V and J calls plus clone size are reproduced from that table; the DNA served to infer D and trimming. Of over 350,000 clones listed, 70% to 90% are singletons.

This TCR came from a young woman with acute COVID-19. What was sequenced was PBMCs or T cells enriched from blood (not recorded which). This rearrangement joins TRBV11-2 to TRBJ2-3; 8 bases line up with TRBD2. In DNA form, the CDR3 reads TGTGCCAGCAGCTTCTTAGCGGGAAGCACAGATACGCAGTATTTT. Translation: CASSFLAGSTDTQYF. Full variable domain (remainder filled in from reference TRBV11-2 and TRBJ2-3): EAGVAQSPRYKIIEKRQSVAFWCNPISGHATLYWYQQILGQGPKLLIQFQNNGVVDDSQLPKDRFSAERLKGVDSTLKIQPAKLEDSAVYLCASSFLAGSTDTQYFGPGTRLTVL.